This TCR beta chain was observed in a study of OX40 agonist ivuxolimab in advanced cancers. Study at large: Given to patients was ivuxolimab, an agonistic anti-OX40 (CD134) antibody. Past anti-PD-1, anti-PD-L1 or anti-CTLA-4 therapy was accepted, and roughly 38% had received some.

About this clone itself: The junction differs from germline at one of its ends, possibly a read error. Additional DNA sequences in this sample encode the identical CDR3.

CDR1 and CDR2 from the germline V gene are MNHEY and SVGAGI. The CDR3 totals 15 residues. TCRdb's table, derived via immunoSEQ multiplex PCR, lists solely in-frame clones and lacks some. The repertoire has some 100,000 clones, over 75% of them found once; the top ten carry roughly 2.1%. The receptor comes from an adult with an advanced solid tumor such as melanoma, head and neck, liver or kidney cancer. This specimen consisted of CD4+ or CD8+ T cells sorted from blood, obtained in a trial of the OX40 agonist ivuxolimab. The rearrangement joins TRBV6-5 to TRBJ2-3, with D unclear. DNA of the CDR3: TGTGCCAGTAGTTACTCGGGTACTGCCACAGATACGCAGTATTTT. Protein: CASSYSGTATDTQYF.